A few counts support the clone carrying this T cell receptor (beta chain). The data derive from a study of blood T cells in healthy people across ages. CDR3 length: 14 amino acids. Germline V lookup: CDR1 LGHNT, CDR2 FRNRAP. Primed by a sample-barcoded 5' primer and a J-beta primer mix, a second PCR proceeded for about 6 to 12 cycles. Using its own MiXCR run on the 5' RACE reads, TCRdb lists one record per CDR3 protein. This repertoire shows 600,000 to 850,000 distinct CDR3 sequences, around a quarter found once; its top ten account for roughly 9%. The same sample was also studied in work on T cells of mothers and their children. As reported in that work: All donors were healthy and Caucasian; they were a few mothers and their six children.

Sequencing used blood. This clonotype was obtained from a boy aged 5-17 years in good health. The V and J genes are TRBV12-5 and TRBJ2-5; D is ambiguous. The end of the DNA fits TRBJ2-7 better, so the J call may be wrong. Written as DNA, the CDR3 is TGTGCTAGTGCCCCAGTAGGGTATGACTACGAGCAGTACTTC. Translating it yields CASAPVGYDYEQYF.